The 14 T cell receptor beta chains below all came from one sample that was sequenced in a study of CD8 T cells in Susac syndrome. With random hexamers, reverse transcription was performed on roughly 0.5 to 1 ug of RNA. TCRdb independently ran MiXCR on the immunoSEQ multiplex PCR reads; one entry per CDR3 protein. The sample contains 150,000 to 200,000 distinct CDR3 sequences, under 95% of which appear only once. The sequenced sample was CD4+ T cells from PBMCs. The receptors originated from a human donor with multiple sclerosis.

The gene calls are TRBV3-1 and TRBJ2-1, with 7 nucleotides matching TRBD2. The length of the CDR3 is 16 residues. With 0 bases clipped from V and 7 bases from J, the junction kept 9 bases outside the gene matches. CDR1 is LGHDT and CDR2 is YNNKEL in the germline V gene (reference sequence). For the CDR3, the DNA is TGTGCCAGCAGCCAAGATTGGACGGGAGGATCAAATGAGCAGTTCTTC. Translation gives CASSQDWTGGSNEQFF.

In DNA, the CDR3 is TGTGCCAGCAGCCTACTGGACAGGGCTGGTACCGGGGAGCTGTTTTTT. It yields the protein CASSLLDRAGTGELFF. This chain links TRBV3-1 with TRBJ2-2, with 8 bases aligning to TRBD1. Germline-derived CDR1 and CDR2 are LGHDT and YNNKEL (reference sequence). This CDR3 region has 16 residues. Trimming at V came to 4 bases and at J to 5 bases, leaving 9 bases not matched to a gene.

This rearrangement joins TRBV5-6 to TRBJ1-2; 12 bases agree with TRBD1. V dropped 1 base and J dropped 6; count of bases not matched to a gene: 4. CDR1 is SGHDT, CDR2 YYEEEE, per germline. CDR3 size: 15 residues. In nucleotides, the CDR3 is TGTGCCAGCAGCTTGTTCGGGACAGGGGGCAATGGCTACACCTTC. Protein sequence: CASSLFGTGGNGYTF.

The DNA for the CDR3 is TGTGCCAGCAGTTACTCGAGGGGGAGGGCCGGGTATTTT. Translated, it gives CASSYSRGRAGYF. This chain uses TRBV6-6 with TRBJ2-3; D may be TRBD2 (7 bases). The CDR3 has 13 amino acids. In germline, CDR1 is MNHNY, CDR2 SVGAGI (reference sequence). The V end was cut by 0 bases, the J end by 14 bases, with 15 bases between.

J is TRBJ1-2 and V is TRBV28; D gene uncertain. Trimming stripped 6 bases from V and 8 bases from J, with 16 bases between. This CDR3 is built from 13 residues. Germline CDR1 MDHEN, CDR2 SYDVKM. This CDR3 reads CASSSDSTSGYTF. The CDR3 bases are TGTGCCAGCAGCTCGGACTCAACGAGCGGCTACACCTTC.

V and J are TRBV9 and TRBJ2-2; D is perhaps TRBD1 or TRBD2 (5 bases each). V lost 0 bases and J lost 3, with 9 bases in between. This CDR3 is built from 15 residues. Germline CDR1 is SGDLS and CDR2 is YYNGEE. The CDR3 here is CASSVEGPYTGELFF. For the CDR3, the DNA is TGTGCCAGCAGCGTAGAGGGACCTTACACCGGGGAGCTGTTTTTT.

The chain has TRBV4-3 and TRBJ2-1; D perhaps matches TRBD1 (6 bases). V lost 4 bases to trimming and J lost 0 bases, with 13 bases between them. In germline, CDR1 is LGHNA, CDR2 YSLEER. This CDR3 has 16 residues. CDR3 in DNA: TGCGCCAGCAGCCTTAAGTGGGACATCTCCTACAATGAGCAGTTCTTC. Protein sequence: CASSLKWDISYNEQFF.

The chain couples TRBV28 to TRBJ1-1; no definite D call. Trimming cost V 3 bases and J 0 bases, with 11 bases left between them. The germline V gene encodes CDR1 MDHEN and CDR2 SYDVKM. The CDR3 length is 15 residues. This CDR3 is CASSFESGMNTEAFF. The CDR3 DNA is TGTGCCAGCAGTTTTGAATCGGGCATGAACACTGAAGCTTTCTTT. Together with reference TRBV28 and TRBJ1-1, the CDR3 gives the full variable domain: DVKVTQSSRYLVKRTGEKVFLECVQDMDHENMFWYRQDPGLGLRLIYFSYDVKMKEKGDIPEGYSVSREKKERFSLILESASTNQTSMYLCASSFESGMNTEAFFGQGTRLTVV.

This chain links TRBV10-3 with TRBJ1-5; D possibly corresponds to TRBD1 (6 bases). Germline CDR1 reads ENHRY; CDR2 reads SYGVKD. The CDR3 spans 13 residues. Trimming took 8 bases from V and 3 from J, leaving 11 bases between them. CDR3 in DNA: TGTGCCATCTCGGACAGCCTCAATCAGCCCCAGCATTTT. Its protein product is CAISDSLNQPQHF.

J is TRBJ1-1 and V is TRBV28; D unresolved. Germline V gives CDR1 MDHEN, CDR2 SYDVKM. Between the trimmed V and J ends, which lost 2 bases and 1 base, there was a span of 8 bases. This CDR3 comprises 14 residues. This CDR3 reads CASSLVQENTEAFF. CDR3 coding DNA: TGTGCCAGCAGTTTAGTGCAGGAGAACACTGAAGCTTTCTTT.

V and J are TRBV5-1 and TRBJ1-2; no definite D call. Trimming removed 4 bases at V and 4 bases at J, with 14 bases between. Germline V gene data show CDR1 as SGHRS and CDR2 as YFSETQ. The CDR3 runs 14 residues. The CDR3 region is CASSPSVTGYGYTF. The CDR3 coding sequence is TGCGCCAGCAGCCCCAGCGTGACGGGCTATGGCTACACCTTC.

The chain is built from TRBV20-1 and TRBJ2-5, with 11 nucleotides matching TRBD2. CDR1 and CDR2 (germline): DFQATT, SNEGSKA (reference sequence). The ends lost 2 bases at V and 0 bases at J; junction bases unmatched: 2. The CDR3 spans 15 residues. This CDR3 is CSARPGLADQETQYF. Here the CDR3 DNA reads TGCAGTGCTAGACCGGGACTAGCGGACCAAGAGACCCAGTACTTC.

The chain employs TRBV30 and TRBJ1-2, with TRBD1 as a possible D gene (5 bases). This CDR3 comprises 13 residues. The V gene's germline CDR1 is GTSNPN and CDR2 SVGIG (reference sequence). V dropped 1 base and J dropped 4 bases, with 10 bases sitting between them. The CDR3 sequence is CAWSGGRGYGYTF. The CDR3 bases are TGTGCCTGGAGTGGGGGCCGGGGCTATGGCTACACCTTC.

This chain joins TRBV2 and TRBJ2-3; 7 bases fit TRBD2. V was pared by 1 base and J by 4 bases, with 8 bases of the junction left unmatched. Germline lookup yields CDR1 SNHLY and CDR2 FYNNEI. The CDR3 runs to 16 residues. The CDR3 sequence: CASSEGLAGAADTQYF. In DNA form, the CDR3 reads TGTGCCAGCAGTGAAGGACTAGCCGGAGCTGCAGATACGCAGTATTTT.